Listed here are 19 T cell receptor beta chains from one sample, sequenced in a study of T cells in localized non-small cell lung cancer. Profiling relied on immunoSEQ multiplex PCR, and the TCRdb table lists in-frame clones only, not all of them. The sample includes around 96,000 clones, roughly 93% of them seen just once. The source material was PBMCs, sampled before any cancer treatment. Receptors were obtained from a woman aged 35-75 years with stage II squamous cell lung carcinoma.

This chain links TRBV6-5 with TRBJ1-2, with a possible D match to TRBD1 (5 bases). Trimming removed 2 bases at V and 9 bases at J, with 13 bases between. Germline V CDR1 and CDR2: MNHEY, SVGAGI. The CDR3 sequence is 13 residues long. CDR3 coding DNA: TGTGCCAGCAGTTACGACCCAGGGTGGCGCTACACCTTC. This sequence encodes CASSYDPGWRYTF.

This rearrangement joins TRBV10-2 to TRBJ1-1; TRBD1 matches 7 bases. The CDR3 is 11 amino acids. J lost 7 bases, V lost 9 bases, and 5 bases had no gene match. Germline assignment: CDR1 WSHSY and CDR2 SAAADI. CDR3 nucleotides: TGCGCCAGTTGGGGACAGATTGAAGCTTTCTTT. The encoded protein is CASWGQIEAFF.

This chain links TRBV11-2 with TRBJ2-3; the D call may be TRBD1 or TRBD2 (6 bases each). Germline V lookup: CDR1 SGHAT, CDR2 FQNNGV. This CDR3 spans 14 amino acids. V lost 2 bases, J lost 5 bases, and 11 bases lay in between. The CDR3 reads CASSLTGAQDTQYF. The CDR3 bases are TGTGCCAGCAGCTTAACGGGGGCTCAAGATACGCAGTATTTT.

The gene calls are TRBV5-5 and TRBJ1-5, with 10 nucleotides matching TRBD1. V dropped 4 bases and J dropped 6; count of bases not matched to a gene: 7. The CDR3 has 15 residues. Per germline, CDR1 SGHKS and CDR2 YYEKEE (reference sequence). Here the CDR3 reads CASSPGQGFGQPQHF. The CDR3 DNA is TGTGCCAGCAGCCCGGGACAGGGGTTTGGTCAGCCCCAGCATTTT.

The rearrangement joins TRBV7-2 to TRBJ1-5, with D perhaps TRBD1 (6 bases). There are 13 residues in the CDR3. Trimming removed 4 bases at V and 5 bases at J, with 9 bases between. The germline gives CDR1 SGHTA, CDR2 FQGNSA. The CDR3 here is CASSSHRDQPQHF. CDR3 sequence (DNA): TGTGCCAGCAGCTCTCACAGGGATCAGCCCCAGCATTTT.

CDR3 sequence reads: CASSGRNGYTF. DNA of the CDR3: TGTGCCAGCAGTGGGAGGAATGGCTACACCTTC. The gene calls are TRBV6-1 and TRBJ1-2; D is unresolved. Trimming removed 4 bases at V and 6 bases at J, with 6 bases between. The CDR3 covers 11 residues. Looked up from germline, CDR1 is MNHNS and CDR2 is SASEGT.

The V call is TRBV5-1, the J call TRBJ1-1; TRBD1 is a possible D gene (6 bases). V gave up 7 bases and J gave up 5 bases, with 18 bases separating them. This CDR3 has 14 residues. Per the germline V gene, CDR1 is SGHRS and CDR2 is YFSETQ. CDR3 DNA: TGCGCCAGCGGAACAGGGAGGGGCGATACTGAAGCTTTCTTT. Amino acids: CASGTGRGDTEAFF. The full variable domain, its missing parts supplied by reference TRBV5-1 and TRBJ1-1, is KAGVTQTPRYLIKTRGQQVTLSCSPISGHRSVSWYQQTPGQGLQFLFEYFSETQRNKGNFPGRFSGRQFSNSRSEMNVSTLELGDSALYLCASGTGRGDTEAFFGQGTRLTVV.

This clone has only one observation. In DNA form, the CDR3 reads TGTGCCAGCAGCCCGGGGGGGGGCGCGAACTATGGCTACACCTTC. Translation gives CASSPGGGANYGYTF. The chain is built from TRBV6-1 and TRBJ1-2, with TRBD1 as a possible D gene (6 bases). This CDR3 spans 15 amino acids. The V end lost 6 bases, the J end lost 2 bases, and 16 bases lay between the germline ends. Germline V gene lookup returns CDR1 MNHNS and CDR2 SASEGT.

V usage is TRBV27 and J usage is TRBJ2-2; D is undetermined. This CDR3 spans 15 amino acids. The germline V gene has CDR1 MNHEY and CDR2 SMNVEV (reference sequence). The ends were cut back, 5 bases at V and 5 bases at J, with 15 bases in the middle. In DNA, the CDR3 is TGTGCCAGCAGTCCTACATCGTACCCTACCGGGGAGCTGTTTTTT. This gives the protein CASSPTSYPTGELFF.

The V call is TRBV10-3, the J call TRBJ1-3; D remains unclear. Per germline, CDR1 ENHRY and CDR2 SYGVKD. The CDR3 covers 15 residues. Trimming cost V 0 bases and J 2 bases, with 8 bases left between them. DNA for the CDR3: TGTGCCATCAGTGAGTCAGAAGCGGCTGGAAACACCATATATTTT. This translates into CAISESEAAGNTIYF.

The rearrangement links TRBV6-1 to TRBJ2-7; 8 bases fit TRBD2. Trimming cost V 7 bases and J 2 bases; bases outside gene matches: 10. Germline-derived CDR1 and CDR2 are MNHNS and SASEGT. The CDR3 extends over 15 amino acids. The CDR3 region has the DNA TGTGCCAGCATTAATACACTAGCGGCCCCCTACGAGCAGTACTTC. Amino acids: CASINTLAAPYEQYF.

The count of this clone is one. The chain employs TRBV6-5 and TRBJ2-7; D unresolved. The CDR3 extends over 12 amino acids. Germline V gene lookup returns CDR1 MNHEY and CDR2 SVGAGI. Trimming cost V 6 bases and J 1 base, with 7 bases left between them. CDR3: CASSRGSYEQYF. In nucleotides, the CDR3 is TGTGCCAGCAGCCGTGGGTCCTACGAGCAGTACTTC.

The chain links TRBV10-3 to TRBJ2-6, with D perhaps being TRBD1 or TRBD2 (5 bases each). The CDR3 has 19 residues. Germline assignment: CDR1 ENHRY and CDR2 SYGVKD. Trimming removed 10 bases from V and 0 bases from J, with 25 bases in between. The CDR3 region has the DNA TGTGCCACTTCTCCGGGACCCCGTGGAACTATCTCTGGGGCCAACGTCCTGACTTTC. Protein product: CATSPGPRGTISGANVLTF.

The J gene is TRBJ2-3, the V gene TRBV10-1; D is unresolved. CDR1 and CDR2 (germline): WNHNN, SYGVQD (reference sequence). V was clipped by 3 bases and J by 10 bases, with 14 bases between them. The CDR3 is 13 residues long. This CDR3 reads CASSEGRTRAQYF. CDR3 in DNA: TGCGCCAGCAGTGAAGGGCGTACCCGTGCGCAGTATTTT.

V and J are TRBV6-1 and TRBJ2-7, with D perhaps being TRBD1 or TRBD2 (5 bases each). The CDR3 has 17 residues. The V end lost 3 bases, the J end lost 2 bases, and 20 bases lay between the germline ends. Germline assignment: CDR1 MNHNS and CDR2 SASEGT. The CDR3 reads CASSDRVSGAIAYEQYF. In nucleotides, the CDR3 is TGTGCCAGCAGTGACAGGGTGAGCGGAGCTATAGCCTACGAGCAGTACTTC.

The chain uses TRBV10-3 and TRBJ2-7; D is ambiguous. The CDR3 has 14 residues. V was shortened by 4 bases and J by 3 bases, with 13 bases between the two germline ends. Germline loops: CDR1 ENHRY, CDR2 SYGVKD. The chain's CDR3 is CAISGLGVNYEQYF. CDR3 sequence (DNA): TGTGCCATCAGTGGTCTCGGCGTAAACTACGAGCAGTACTTC.

This clone was counted a single time. The gene calls are TRBV19 and TRBJ1-1; perhaps TRBD1 as D (6 bases). V was trimmed by 2 bases and J by 4 bases, leaving 14 bases between them. CDR1 is LNHDA and CDR2 is SQIVND in the germline V gene (reference sequence). This CDR3 comprises 15 residues. CDR3 loop: CASSIPGGRGTEAFF. The CDR3 region has the DNA TGTGCCAGTAGTATACCCGGGGGGCGGGGCACTGAAGCTTTCTTT. Looking up the rest from reference TRBV19 and TRBJ1-1 gives the full variable domain: DGGITQSPKYLFRKEGQNVTLSCEQNLNHDAMYWYRQDPGQGLRLIYYSQIVNDFQKGDIAEGYSVSREKKESFPLTVTSAQKNPTAFYLCASSIPGGRGTEAFFGQGTRLTVV.

The V call is TRBV25-1, the J call TRBJ2-2; 8 bases are a match to TRBD1. Germline V gives CDR1 MGHDK, CDR2 SYGVNS. This CDR3 spans 17 amino acids. The V gene end was trimmed by 6 bases and the J gene end by 1 base; junction bases not matched to a gene: 10. In nucleotides, the CDR3 is TGTGCCAGCAGGGGGGCCCCGACAGGGGTGAACACCGGGGAGCTGTTTTTT. Its translation: CASRGAPTGVNTGELFF.

The V and J genes are TRBV6-1 and TRBJ2-7; D unresolved. Germline-derived CDR1 and CDR2 are MNHNS and SASEGT. Deletions cut 1 base from V and 0 bases from J, with 7 bases between. This CDR3 is built from 14 residues. CDR3 sequence: CASSEVTSSYEQYF. CDR3 in DNA: TGTGCCAGCAGTGAAGTCACGTCCTCCTACGAGCAGTACTTC.